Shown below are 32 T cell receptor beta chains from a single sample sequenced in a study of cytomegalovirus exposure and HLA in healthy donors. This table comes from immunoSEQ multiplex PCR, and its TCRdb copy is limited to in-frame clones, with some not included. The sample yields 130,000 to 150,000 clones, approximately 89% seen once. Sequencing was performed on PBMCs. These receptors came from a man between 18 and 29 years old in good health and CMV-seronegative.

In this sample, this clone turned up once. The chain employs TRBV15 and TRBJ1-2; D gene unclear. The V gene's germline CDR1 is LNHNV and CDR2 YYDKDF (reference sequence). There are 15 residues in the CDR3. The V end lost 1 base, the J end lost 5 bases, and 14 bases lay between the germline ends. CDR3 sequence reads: CATSRAGSVTYGYTF. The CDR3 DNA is TGTGCCACCAGCAGAGCCGGCTCGGTGACATATGGCTACACCTTC.

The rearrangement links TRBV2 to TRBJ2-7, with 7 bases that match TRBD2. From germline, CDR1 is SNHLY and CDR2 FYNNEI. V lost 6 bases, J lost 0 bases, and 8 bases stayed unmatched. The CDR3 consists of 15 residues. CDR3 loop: CASSDPAGRSYEQYV. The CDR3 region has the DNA TGTGCCAGCAGCGACCCAGCGGGGCGCTCCTACGAGCAGTACGTC.

As DNA, the CDR3 is TGCGCCAGCAGTAGCCGGGGGGGCCCAGATACGCAGTATTTT. Translated, it gives CASSSRGGPDTQYF. J is TRBJ2-3 and V is TRBV5-1; 8 bases agree with TRBD2. Germline V lookup: CDR1 SGHRS, CDR2 YFSETQ. This CDR3 is built from 14 residues. Germline trimming cut 5 bases from V and 4 bases from J; bases unmatched to any gene: 6. Full variable domain (outside the CDR3, taken from reference TRBV5-1 and TRBJ2-3): KAGVTQTPRYLIKTRGQQVTLSCSPISGHRSVSWYQQTPGQGLQFLFEYFSETQRNKGNFPGRFSGRQFSNSRSEMNVSTLELGDSALYLCASSSRGGPDTQYFGPGTRLTVL.

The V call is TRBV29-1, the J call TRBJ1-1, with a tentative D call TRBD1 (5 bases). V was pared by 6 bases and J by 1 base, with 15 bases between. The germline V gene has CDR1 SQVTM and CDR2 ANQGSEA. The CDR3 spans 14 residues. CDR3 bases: TGCAGCGTGTGGGGGGGATCGGGGAACACTGAAGCTTTCTTT. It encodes CSVWGGSGNTEAFF.

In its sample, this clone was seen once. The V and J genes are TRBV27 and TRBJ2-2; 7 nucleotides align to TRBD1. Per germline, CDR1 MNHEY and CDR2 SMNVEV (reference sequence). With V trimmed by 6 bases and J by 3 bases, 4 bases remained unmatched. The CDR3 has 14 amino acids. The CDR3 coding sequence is TGTGCCAGCAGCACGGGACAGTACACCGGGGAGCTGTTTTTT. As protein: CASSTGQYTGELFF.

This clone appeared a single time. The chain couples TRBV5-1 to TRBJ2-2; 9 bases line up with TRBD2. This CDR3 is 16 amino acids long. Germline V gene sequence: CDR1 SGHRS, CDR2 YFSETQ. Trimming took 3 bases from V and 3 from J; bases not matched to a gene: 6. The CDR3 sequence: CASSSGTSLHTGELFF. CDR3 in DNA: TGCGCCAGCAGCTCCGGGACTAGCCTCCACACCGGGGAGCTGTTTTTT.

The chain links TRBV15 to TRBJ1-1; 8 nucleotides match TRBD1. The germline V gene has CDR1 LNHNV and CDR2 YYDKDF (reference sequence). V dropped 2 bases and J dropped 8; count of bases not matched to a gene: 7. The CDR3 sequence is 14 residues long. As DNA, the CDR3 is TGTGCCACCAGCAGATGGACAGGGAGGTCGGAAGCTTTCTTT. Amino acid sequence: CATSRWTGRSEAFF.

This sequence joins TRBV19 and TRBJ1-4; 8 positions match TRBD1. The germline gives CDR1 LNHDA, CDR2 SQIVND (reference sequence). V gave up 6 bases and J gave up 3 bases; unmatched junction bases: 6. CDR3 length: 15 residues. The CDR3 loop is CASSTRGQANEKLFF. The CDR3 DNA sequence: TGTGCCAGTAGCACCAGGGGACAGGCTAATGAAAAACTGTTTTTT. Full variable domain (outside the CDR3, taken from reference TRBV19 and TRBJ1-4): DGGITQSPKYLFRKEGQNVTLSCEQNLNHDAMYWYRQDPGQGLRLIYYSQIVNDFQKGDIAEGYSVSREKKESFPLTVTSAQKNPTAFYLCASSTRGQANEKLFFGSGTQLSVL.

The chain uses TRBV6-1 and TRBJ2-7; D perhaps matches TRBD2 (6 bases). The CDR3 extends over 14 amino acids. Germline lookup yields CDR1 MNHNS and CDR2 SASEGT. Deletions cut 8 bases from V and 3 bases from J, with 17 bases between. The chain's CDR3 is CASSQPGRGYEQYV. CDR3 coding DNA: TGTGCCAGCTCCCAGCCAGGGCGGGGCTACGAGCAGTACGTC.

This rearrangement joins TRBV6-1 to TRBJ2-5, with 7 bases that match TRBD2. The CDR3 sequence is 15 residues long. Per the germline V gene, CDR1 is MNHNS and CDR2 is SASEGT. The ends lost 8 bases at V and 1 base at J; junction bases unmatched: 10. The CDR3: CASCPWTSAQETQYF. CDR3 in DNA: TGTGCCAGCTGCCCCTGGACTAGTGCCCAAGAGACCCAGTACTTC.

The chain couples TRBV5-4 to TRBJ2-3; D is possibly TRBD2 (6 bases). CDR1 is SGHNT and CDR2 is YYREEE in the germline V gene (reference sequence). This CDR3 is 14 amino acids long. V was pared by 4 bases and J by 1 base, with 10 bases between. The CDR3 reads CASSPGGGTDTQYF. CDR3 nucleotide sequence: TGTGCCAGCAGCCCCGGAGGGGGCACAGATACGCAGTATTTT.

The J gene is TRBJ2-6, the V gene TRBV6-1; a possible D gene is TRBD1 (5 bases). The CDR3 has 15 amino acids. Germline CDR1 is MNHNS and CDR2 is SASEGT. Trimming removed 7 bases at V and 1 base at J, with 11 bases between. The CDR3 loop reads CASTKGFSGANVLTF. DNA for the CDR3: TGTGCCAGCACCAAGGGGTTTTCTGGGGCCAACGTCCTGACTTTC.

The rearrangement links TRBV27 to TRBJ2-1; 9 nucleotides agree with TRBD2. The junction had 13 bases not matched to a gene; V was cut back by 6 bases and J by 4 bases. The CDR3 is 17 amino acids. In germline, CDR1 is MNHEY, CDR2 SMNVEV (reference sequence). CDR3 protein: CASSPWERGDPYNEQFF. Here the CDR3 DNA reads TGTGCCAGCAGCCCGTGGGAGCGGGGGGACCCTTACAATGAGCAGTTCTTC.

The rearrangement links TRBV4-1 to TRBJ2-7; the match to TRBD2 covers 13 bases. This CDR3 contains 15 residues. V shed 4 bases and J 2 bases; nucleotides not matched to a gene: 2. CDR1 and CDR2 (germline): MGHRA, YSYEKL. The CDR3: CASSPTSGRPYEQYV. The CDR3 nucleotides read TGCGCCAGCAGCCCGACTAGCGGGAGGCCCTACGAGCAGTACGTC.

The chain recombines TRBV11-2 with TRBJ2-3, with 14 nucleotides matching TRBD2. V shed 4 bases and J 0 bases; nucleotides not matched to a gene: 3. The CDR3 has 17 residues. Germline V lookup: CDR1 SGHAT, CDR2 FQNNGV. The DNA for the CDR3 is TGTGCCAGCAGCTCTGGACTAGCGGGAGGAAGCACAGATACGCAGTATTTT. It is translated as CASSSGLAGGSTDTQYF.

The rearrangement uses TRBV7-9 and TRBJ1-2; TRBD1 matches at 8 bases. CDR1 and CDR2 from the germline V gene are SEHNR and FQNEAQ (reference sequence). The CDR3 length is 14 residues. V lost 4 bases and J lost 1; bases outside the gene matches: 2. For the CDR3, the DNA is TGTGCCAGCAGCTCCGGACAGGGTAACTATGGCTACACCTTC. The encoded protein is CASSSGQGNYGYTF.

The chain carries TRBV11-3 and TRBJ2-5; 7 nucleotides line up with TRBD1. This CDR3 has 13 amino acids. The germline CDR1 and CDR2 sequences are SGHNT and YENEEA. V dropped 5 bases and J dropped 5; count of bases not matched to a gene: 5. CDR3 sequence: CASSPGQMETQYF. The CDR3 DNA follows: TGTGCCAGCAGCCCGGGACAGATGGAGACCCAGTACTTC.

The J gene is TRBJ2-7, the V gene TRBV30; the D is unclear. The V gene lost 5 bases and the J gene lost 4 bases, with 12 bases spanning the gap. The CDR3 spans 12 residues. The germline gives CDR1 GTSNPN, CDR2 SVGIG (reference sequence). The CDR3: CAWSKSPYEQYF. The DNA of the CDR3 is TGTGCCTGGTCTAAGTCTCCTTACGAGCAGTACTTC.

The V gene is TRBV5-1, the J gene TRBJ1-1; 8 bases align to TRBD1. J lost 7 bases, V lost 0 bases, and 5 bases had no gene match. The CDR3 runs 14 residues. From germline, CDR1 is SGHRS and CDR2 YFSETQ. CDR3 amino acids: CASSLELQGVEAFF. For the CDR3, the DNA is TGCGCCAGCAGCTTGGAGCTACAGGGGGTTGAAGCTTTCTTT.

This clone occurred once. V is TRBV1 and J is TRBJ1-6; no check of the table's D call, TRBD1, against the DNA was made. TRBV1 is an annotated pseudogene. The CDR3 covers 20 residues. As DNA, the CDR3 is TGCACCAGCAGCCAAGATCTTTCTCCCCGACAATTTTTGACCTATTCACCCCTCCACTTT. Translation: CTSSQDLSPRQFLTYSPLHF.

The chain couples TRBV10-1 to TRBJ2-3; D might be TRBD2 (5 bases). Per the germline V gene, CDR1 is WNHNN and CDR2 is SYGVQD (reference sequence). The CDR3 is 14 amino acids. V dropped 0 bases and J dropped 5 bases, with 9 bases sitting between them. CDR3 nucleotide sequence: TGCGCCAGCAGTGAGTCGATCGCGGGAGATACGCAGTATTTT. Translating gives CASSESIAGDTQYF.

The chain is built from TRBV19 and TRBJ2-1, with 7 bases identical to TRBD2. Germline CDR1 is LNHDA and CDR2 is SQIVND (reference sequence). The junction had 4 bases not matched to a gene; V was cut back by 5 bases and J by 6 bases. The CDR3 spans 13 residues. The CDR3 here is CASSWEGSNEQFF. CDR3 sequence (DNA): TGTGCCAGTAGTTGGGAGGGCAGCAATGAGCAGTTCTTC.

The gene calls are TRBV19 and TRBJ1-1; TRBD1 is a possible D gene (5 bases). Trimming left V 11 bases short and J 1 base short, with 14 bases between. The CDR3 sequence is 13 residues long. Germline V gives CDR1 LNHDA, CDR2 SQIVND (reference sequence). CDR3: CAVKLGGNTEAFF. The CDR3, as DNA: TGTGCCGTTAAACTCGGGGGGAACACTGAAGCTTTCTTT.

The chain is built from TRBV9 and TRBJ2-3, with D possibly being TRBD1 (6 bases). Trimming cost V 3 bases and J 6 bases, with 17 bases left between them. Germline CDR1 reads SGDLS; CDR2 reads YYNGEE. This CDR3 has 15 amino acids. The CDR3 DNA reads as TGTGCCAGCAGCGAGGGGGAGAGGGGTTATGATACGCAGTATTTT. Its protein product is CASSEGERGYDTQYF.

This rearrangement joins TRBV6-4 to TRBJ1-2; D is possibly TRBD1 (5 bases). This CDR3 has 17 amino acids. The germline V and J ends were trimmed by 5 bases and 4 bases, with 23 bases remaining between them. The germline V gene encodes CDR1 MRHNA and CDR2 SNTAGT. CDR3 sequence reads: CASSPGAGSSLGYGYTF. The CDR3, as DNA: TGTGCCAGCAGTCCTGGGGCAGGATCGAGTTTAGGCTATGGCTACACCTTC.

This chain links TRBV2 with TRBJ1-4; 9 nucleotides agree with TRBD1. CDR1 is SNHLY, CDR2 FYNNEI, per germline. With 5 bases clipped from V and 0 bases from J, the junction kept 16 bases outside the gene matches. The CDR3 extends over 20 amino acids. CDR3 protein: CASSYRGQGRTTTTNEKLFF. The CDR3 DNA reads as TGTGCCAGCAGTTATCGGGGACAGGGAAGAACCACCACAACTAATGAAAAACTGTTTTTT.

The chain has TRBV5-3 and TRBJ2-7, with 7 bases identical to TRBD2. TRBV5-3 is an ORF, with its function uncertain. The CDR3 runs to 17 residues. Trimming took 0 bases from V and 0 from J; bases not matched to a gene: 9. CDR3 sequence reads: CARSLAEPGGSSYEQYV. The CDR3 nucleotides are TGTGCCAGAAGCTTGGCCGAACCGGGAGGCAGCTCCTACGAGCAGTACGTC.

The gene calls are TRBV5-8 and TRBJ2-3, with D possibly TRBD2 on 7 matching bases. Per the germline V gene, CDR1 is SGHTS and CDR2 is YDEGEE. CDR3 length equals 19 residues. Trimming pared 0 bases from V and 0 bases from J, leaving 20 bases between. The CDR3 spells CASSLVRGAYEFSTDTQYF. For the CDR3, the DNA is TGTGCCAGCAGCTTGGTCCGGGGGGCCTACGAATTTAGCACAGATACGCAGTATTTT.

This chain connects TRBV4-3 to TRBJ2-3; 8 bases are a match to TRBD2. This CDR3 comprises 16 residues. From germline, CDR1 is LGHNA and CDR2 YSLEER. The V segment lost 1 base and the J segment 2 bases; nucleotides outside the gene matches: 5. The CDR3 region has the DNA TGCGCCAGCAGCCAAGGACTAGCGAGGACCACAGATACGCAGTATTTT. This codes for CASSQGLARTTDTQYF.

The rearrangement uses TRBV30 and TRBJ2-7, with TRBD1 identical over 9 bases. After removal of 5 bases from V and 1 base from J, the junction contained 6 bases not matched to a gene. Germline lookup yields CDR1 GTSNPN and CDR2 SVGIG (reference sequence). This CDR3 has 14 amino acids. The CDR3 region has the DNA TGTGCCTGGGAGCCGGGACAGGGATCCTACGAGCAGTACTTC. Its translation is CAWEPGQGSYEQYF.

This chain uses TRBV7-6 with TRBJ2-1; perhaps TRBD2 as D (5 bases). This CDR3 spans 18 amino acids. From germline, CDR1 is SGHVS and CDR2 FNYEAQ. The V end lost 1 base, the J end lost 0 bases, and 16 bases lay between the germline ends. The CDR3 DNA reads TGTGCCAGCAGCTTAGGATTTGGGTCGGGGAGCTCCTACAATGAGCAGTTCTTC. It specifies CASSLGFGSGSSYNEQFF.

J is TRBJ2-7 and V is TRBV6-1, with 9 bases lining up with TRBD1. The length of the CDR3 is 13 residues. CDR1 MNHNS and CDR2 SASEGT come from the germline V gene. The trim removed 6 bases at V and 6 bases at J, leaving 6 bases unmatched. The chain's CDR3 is CASRADRGAEQYF. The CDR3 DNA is TGTGCCAGCAGGGCGGACAGGGGAGCCGAGCAGTACTTC.